Listed below are T cell receptor beta chains from one sample, sequenced in a study of blood T cell repertoires in COVID-19. TCRdb's copy holds only in-frame clones and misses some; the assay was immunoSEQ multiplex PCR. The sample consists of about 200,000 clones, 65% to 90% of them appearing once. Sequenced: PBMCs or T cells enriched from blood (not recorded which). The receptor set was obtained from a woman in her twenties or thirties who had been exposed to COVID-19. Both conserved end residues are part of each CDR3. The D gene is left open where the match is weak. The listing skips clone size in some rows; elsewhere it reads once, few, many or a size class.

j_call clone_size v_call d_call cdr3_nt cdr3_aa
TRBJ1-4 . TRBV5-6 . TGTGCCAGCAGCTTGACGGGATTGGATAATGAAAAACTGTTTTTT CASSLTGLDNEKLFF
TRBJ1-1 . TRBV25-1 . TGTGCCAGCAGTGAACAGGGAACTGAAGCTTTCTTT CASSEQGTEAFF
TRBJ2-7 . TRBV15 TRBD2 TGTGCCACCAGCAGAGCTCCTAGCGGGGGCCCCTACGAGCAGTACTTC CATSRAPSGGPYEQYF
TRBJ1-6 . TRBV28 TRBD1 TGTGCCAGCAGTCCCCCGGGACAGGGCCATAATTCACCCCTCCACTTT CASSPPGQGHNSPLHF
TRBJ1-2 once TRBV19 TRBD1 TGTGCCAGTAGTATAGGTGGACAGGCCTATGGCTACACCTTC CASSIGGQAYGYTF
TRBJ1-2 . TRBV3-1/TRBV3-2 . TGTGCCAGCAGCCACCAACAGGGTTCTGGCTACACCTTC CASSHQQGSGYTF
TRBJ2-1 . TRBV11-3 TRBD1 TGTGCCAGCAGCCCCTCAGGGCAGGGGGCCGGTGAGCAGTTCTTC CASSPSGQGAGEQFF
TRBJ1-1 . TRBV9 . TGTGCCAGCAGCCCCTCGACAGTTAACACTGAAGCTTTCTTT CASSPSTVNTEAFF
TRBJ2-2 . TRBV5-4 . TGTGCCAGCAGCTTGGAAGCAGGGCGTAACGGGGAGCTGTTTTTT CASSLEAGRNGELFF
TRBJ1-5 . TRBV6-5 TRBD1 TGTGCCAGCAGTCTGACAGGGGGCAATCAGCCCCAGCATTTT CASSLTGGNQPQHF
TRBJ2-3 . TRBV11-3 . TGTGCCAGCAGCTTAGGGTCGGGAGATACGCAGTATTTT CASSLGSGDTQYF
TRBJ2-3 few TRBV30 TRBD2 TGTGCCTGGAGCCGGGACTATACAGATACGCAGTATTTT CAWSRDYTDTQYF
TRBJ2-3 . TRBV12-5 . TGTGCTAGTGGTTTGGGGGCAGGCACAGATACGCAGTATTTT CASGLGAGTDTQYF
TRBJ1-6 . TRBV7-2 TRBD1 TGTGCCAGCAGCTTATACAGGGGAAGTAGTTCACCCCTCCACTTT CASSLYRGSSSPLHF
TRBJ1-2 . TRBV30 . TGTGCCTGGAGTCAGGCAGGGGTGGTATATGGCTACACCTTC CAWSQAGVVYGYTF
TRBJ1-6 . TRBV6-1 . TGTGCCAGCAGTGAAGTGAGACGGGTAGGAATGTCCTATAATTCACCCCTCCACTTT CASSEVRRVGMSYNSPLHF
TRBJ1-2 . TRBV6-6 . TGTGCCAGCAGTCCCTTCTCGCAGTACCCATTATTAAACTATGGCTACACCTTC CASSPFSQYPLLNYGYTF
TRBJ1-1 . TRBV13 . TGTGCCAGCAGCTTAGCAGATGAGGCCACTGAAGCTTTCTTT CASSLADEATEAFF
TRBJ1-1 . TRBV5-1 . TGCGCCAGCAGCTTGGTTCAGGGGAGTTCGAACACTGAAGCTTTCTTT CASSLVQGSSNTEAFF
TRBJ1-5 once TRBV5-5 TRBD1 TGTGCCAGCAGCGTGGACAGGGCTAATCAGCCCCAGCATTTT CASSVDRANQPQHF
TRBJ2-5 once TRBV5-6 . TGTGCCAGCAGCTTGGCCGGGACTGGGTACCAAGAGACCCAGTACTTC CASSLAGTGYQETQYF
TRBJ1-1 . TRBV6-5 TRBD1 TGTGCCAGCAGTTATGTCAGGGGGCGGGAAACTGAAGCTTTCTTT CASSYVRGRETEAFF